The 17 T cell receptor beta chains below were found in one sample sequenced in a study of blood T cells in healthy people across ages. The authors ran a second PCR of roughly 6 to 12 cycles using a sample-barcoded 5' primer and a J-beta primer mix. TCRdb re-called the 5' RACE reads with MiXCR, one entry per CDR3 protein. The sample shows approximately 1.5 million distinct CDR3 sequences, around 35% of them seen only once. The sequencing sample was made of blood. These receptors came from a woman in her thirties in good health.

This clonotype was recorded a few times. The genes are TRBV10-3 and TRBJ2-1; D may be TRBD2 (6 bases). The CDR3 is made up of 12 amino acids. V was clipped by 7 bases and J by 8 bases, with 12 bases between them. Per the germline V gene, CDR1 is ENHRY and CDR2 is SYGVKD. The CDR3, as DNA: TGTGCCATCACTTCGACGGGGGATGAGCAGTTCTTC. Amino acid sequence: CAITSTGDEQFF.

In this sample, this clonotype turned up a few times. In DNA form, the CDR3 reads TGTGCCAGCAGCCGATCCGGGTCTCTCAGTGACGAGCAGTACTTC. Translated: CASSRSGSLSDEQYF. The gene calls are TRBV11-1 and TRBJ2-7; D ambiguous. The CDR3 is 15 amino acids. The V and J ends lost 5 bases and 5 bases respectively, with 19 bases between them. Germline V lookup: CDR1 SGHAT, CDR2 FQDESV (reference sequence).

This chain uses TRBV30 with TRBJ1-4, with D possibly TRBD1 on 6 matching bases. The germline CDR1 and CDR2 sequences are GTSNPN and SVGIG (reference sequence). This CDR3 spans 13 amino acids. Trimming took off 3 bases at V and 11 bases at J, with 16 bases between the two ends. The CDR3 DNA follows: TGTGCCTGGAGCTATACACAGGGCCTGAAACTGTTTTTT. Its translation: CAWSYTQGLKLFF. Filled out from reference TRBV30 and TRBJ1-4, the complete variable domain reads SQTIHQWPATLVQPVGSPLSLECTVEGTSNPNLYWYRQAAGRGLQLLFYSVGIGQISSEVPQNLSASRPQDRQFILSSKKLLLSDSGFYLCAWSYTQGLKLFFGSGTQLSVL.

This clonotype occurred a few times. This sequence joins TRBV29-1 and TRBJ2-1; 14 bases map to TRBD2. This CDR3 spans 20 amino acids. Germline V gene data show CDR1 as SQVTM and CDR2 as ANQGSEA. Trimming at V came to 2 bases and at J to 0 bases, leaving 12 bases not matched to a gene. In DNA, the CDR3 is TGCAGCGTTGAACAGACCTCCCGACTAGCGGGGGGGCTCTCCTACAATGAGCAGTTCTTC. The encoded protein is CSVEQTSRLAGGLSYNEQFF.

This clonotype was detected a few times. The chain joins TRBV29-1 to TRBJ2-1; 7 nucleotides agree with TRBD2. With 0 bases clipped from V and 6 bases from J, the junction kept 8 bases outside the gene matches. The length of the CDR3 is 15 residues. The germline gives CDR1 SQVTM, CDR2 ANQGSEA. CDR3 amino acids: CSVEEVIAGPNEQFF. CDR3 coding DNA: TGCAGCGTTGAAGAAGTGATAGCGGGCCCCAATGAGCAGTTCTTC.

This clonotype has more than one count but fewer than ten. V is TRBV25-1 and J is TRBJ1-2; D ambiguous. The CDR3 covers 15 residues. Trimming took off 3 bases at V and 0 bases at J, with 11 bases between the two ends. Germline CDR1 MGHDK, CDR2 SYGVNS. DNA for the CDR3: TGTGCCAGCAGTGACCCCAGGATTGCTAACTATGGCTACACCTTC. This encodes CASSDPRIANYGYTF.

CDR3 amino acids: CASSLWGPGTGVNYGYTF. CDR3 in DNA: TGTGCCAGCAGCTTGTGGGGGCCCGGGACAGGGGTGAACTATGGCTACACCTTC. This chain connects TRBV5-5 to TRBJ1-2; TRBD1 aligns across 10 bases. Trimming removed 1 base from V and 2 bases from J; junction bases left unmatched: 11. This CDR3 has 18 residues. In germline, CDR1 is SGHKS, CDR2 YYEKEE (reference sequence).

This clonotype appeared many times. The gene calls are TRBV5-1 and TRBJ2-1; 10 bases match TRBD2. V lost 3 bases and J lost 0; bases outside the gene matches: 12. The CDR3 loop spans 19 amino acids. CDR1 is SGHRS, CDR2 YFSETQ, per germline. The CDR3 nucleotides read TGCGCCAGCAGCTCCCCGTCGCTAGCGGGGGCCCTCTCCTACAATGAGCAGTTCTTC. It is translated as CASSSPSLAGALSYNEQFF.

V gene TRBV15 combines with J gene TRBJ2-1; 9 positions agree with TRBD2. Germline V gene sequence: CDR1 LNHNV, CDR2 YYDKDF (reference sequence). Germline trimming cut 0 bases from V and 0 bases from J; bases unmatched to any gene: 12. The length of the CDR3 is 20 residues. The CDR3 protein is CATSRDGRRGGLSSYNEQFF. The CDR3 DNA reads TGTGCCACCAGCAGAGATGGGAGGCGGGGGGGCCTCAGCTCCTACAATGAGCAGTTCTTC. Filled out from reference TRBV15 and TRBJ2-1, the complete variable domain reads DAMVIQNPRYQVTQFGKPVTLSCSQTLNHNVMYWYQQKSSQAPKLLFHYYDKDFNNEADTPDNFQSRRPNTSFCFLDIRSPGLGDTAMYLCATSRDGRRGGLSSYNEQFFGPGTRLTVL.

CDR3 DNA sequence: TGTGCCAGCAGTTACTCCCCGCTAGCGGCTTCTACGCAGTATTTT. It specifies CASSYSPLAASTQYF. V gene TRBV6-2 or TRBV6-3 combines with J gene TRBJ2-3; 7 bases agree with TRBD2. Germline trimming cut 0 bases from V and 8 bases from J; bases unmatched to any gene: 8. The V gene's germline CDR1 is MNHEY and CDR2 SVGEGT. The CDR3 totals 15 residues.

This clonotype appeared a few times. The chain links TRBV12-3 or TRBV12-4 to TRBJ1-1; TRBD1 is a possible D gene (5 bases). CDR3 length: 17 residues. V lost 6 bases, J lost 0 bases, and 20 bases lay in between. DNA for the CDR3: TGTGCCAGCAGGTTAACAGGAAAACAATCGTTGAACACTGAAGCTTTCTTT. It specifies CASRLTGKQSLNTEAFF.

Only a few counts were recorded for this clonotype. V gene TRBV6-5 combines with J gene TRBJ1-4; tentative D call: TRBD1 (6 bases). Germline V gene data show CDR1 as MNHEY and CDR2 as SVGAGI. The CDR3 runs to 15 residues. Between the trimmed V and J ends, which lost 2 bases and 6 bases, there was a span of 13 bases. CDR3 coding DNA: TGTGCCAGCAGTTACGGAAGGCAGGGGCATGAAAAACTGTTTTTT. Translation: CASSYGRQGHEKLFF.

The J gene is TRBJ2-7, the V gene TRBV28; 7 bases agree with TRBD1. V shed 4 bases and J 2 bases; nucleotides not matched to a gene: 11. Germline CDR1 reads MDHEN; CDR2 reads SYDVKM. This CDR3 is 16 amino acids long. DNA of the CDR3: TGTGCCAGCAGTTCAGCCGAGACAGGGTTTACCTACGAGCAGTACTTC. Residues: CASSSAETGFTYEQYF. Complete variable domain (other parts from reference TRBV28 and TRBJ2-7): DVKVTQSSRYLVKRTGEKVFLECVQDMDHENMFWYRQDPGLGLRLIYFSYDVKMKEKGDIPEGYSVSREKKERFSLILESASTNQTSMYLCASSSAETGFTYEQYFGPGTRLTVT.

This clonotype was seen at least ten times. CDR3 amino acids: CSARPPGSYNEQFF. The CDR3 DNA is TGCAGTGCTAGACCCCCTGGCTCCTACAATGAGCAGTTCTTC. V and J are TRBV20-1 and TRBJ2-1; the D is unclear. This CDR3 is built from 14 residues. Looked up from germline, CDR1 is DFQATT and CDR2 is SNEGSKA (reference sequence). The germline V and J ends were trimmed by 2 bases and 0 bases, with 8 bases remaining between them.

This clonotype was recorded at least ten times. The J gene is TRBJ2-5, the V gene TRBV7-2; D gene ambiguous. CDR3 size: 14 residues. CDR1 and CDR2 from the germline V gene are SGHTA and FQGNSA. Trimming left V 5 bases short and J 1 base short, with 11 bases between. CDR3 bases: TGTGCCAGCAGCACGGCCGGAACCCAAGAGACCCAGTACTTC. Amino acid sequence: CASSTAGTQETQYF.

This clonotype was recorded a few times. The chain has TRBV15 and TRBJ2-7; no clear D. The ends were cut back, 0 bases at V and 4 bases at J, with 7 bases in the middle. The CDR3 is 13 residues long. The germline gives CDR1 LNHNV, CDR2 YYDKDF (reference sequence). As DNA, the CDR3 is TGTGCCACCAGCAGAGATGCACAATACGAGCAGTACTTC. This gives the protein CATSRDAQYEQYF.

This clonotype was found a few times. V gene TRBV30 combines with J gene TRBJ2-7; D is uncertain. V lost 1 base, J lost 2 bases, and 9 bases lay in between. Germline V gene lookup returns CDR1 GTSNPN and CDR2 SVGIG (reference sequence). The CDR3 spans 13 residues. CDR3: CAWSGGKTYEQYF. In DNA, the CDR3 is TGTGCCTGGAGTGGCGGCAAGACCTACGAGCAGTACTTC.